These 6 T cell receptor beta chains originate from one sample sequenced in a study of blood T cells in healthy people across ages. The use of a sample-barcoded 5' primer and a J-beta primer mix characterized a second PCR of about 6 to 11 cycles. TCRdb ran MiXCR on the 5' RACE reads and lists one entry per CDR3 protein. The sample lists 1.8 million or so distinct CDR3 sequences; 30% to 40% were seen once. Sample: blood. Every receptor here comes from a human donor in good health.

V gene TRBV5-1 combines with J gene TRBJ2-7; D is perhaps TRBD1 (6 bases). Germline V CDR1 and CDR2: SGHRS, YFSETQ. The CDR3 has 14 residues. V was pared by 6 bases and J by 5 bases, with 18 bases between. This chain's CDR3 is CASTTGTLLNEQYF. CDR3 DNA sequence: TGCGCCAGCACCACGGGGACACTACTAAACGAGCAGTACTTC.

A few counts support this clonotype. The CDR3 loop is CASSPSSGTGIYEQYF. The CDR3 DNA reads as TGTGCCAGCAGCCCATCCTCCGGGACAGGGATCTACGAGCAGTACTTC. V and J are TRBV7-3 and TRBJ2-7; TRBD1 agrees at 9 bases. The CDR3 length is 16 residues. Germline lookup yields CDR1 SGHTA and CDR2 FQGTGA. J was trimmed by 3 bases and V by 5 bases; bases with no gene match: 11.

This chain links TRBV6-2 or TRBV6-3 with TRBJ2-5; D is tentatively TRBD1 or TRBD2 (5 bases each). V lost 2 bases to trimming and J lost 4 bases, with 14 bases between them. Germline V gives CDR1 MNHEY, CDR2 SVGEGT. The CDR3 consists of 15 residues. This chain's CDR3 is CASSYRDQLTETQYF. The CDR3 DNA follows: TGTGCCAGCAGTTACCGGGACCAACTCACAGAGACCCAGTACTTC.

Concerning this clonotype itself: It may be a read error: a sequence one base away is much more abundant. The chain employs TRBV5-1 and TRBJ1-2; D gene unclear. There are 14 residues in the CDR3. Looked up from germline, CDR1 is SGHRS and CDR2 is YFSETQ. The ends were cut back, 4 bases at V and 4 bases at J, with 14 bases in the middle. Written as DNA, the CDR3 is TGCGCCAGCAGCGTGAGTGCAGCCGGCTATGGCTACACCTTC. This translates into CASSVSAAGYGYTF.

This clonotype showed up many times. CDR3 in DNA: TGTGCCAGCACTACAGGGTTTTACGAGCAGTACTTC. It translates to CASTTGFYEQYF. The chain joins TRBV6-2 or TRBV6-3 to TRBJ2-7; tentatively, D is TRBD1 (6 bases). CDR1 and CDR2 from the germline V gene are MNHEY and SVGEGT. Trimming stripped 7 bases from V and 4 bases from J, with 11 bases between. There are 12 residues in the CDR3.

This clonotype appeared a few times. One end of the junction is discordant with germline, which a read error may explain. This chain links TRBV28 with TRBJ1-1; no reliable D call. CDR1 and CDR2 from the germline V gene are MDHEN and SYDVKM. The CDR3 has 12 residues. The CDR3 loop reads CASTGGETGAFF. CDR3 DNA: TGTGCCAGCACCGGTGGAGAAACTGGAGCTTTCTTT. The full variable domain, its missing parts supplied by reference TRBV28 and TRBJ1-1, is DVKVTQSSRYLVKRTGEKVFLECVQDMDHENMFWYRQDPGLGLRLIYFSYDVKMKEKGDIPEGYSVSREKKERFSLILESASTNQTSMYLCASTGGETGAFFGQGTRLTVV.